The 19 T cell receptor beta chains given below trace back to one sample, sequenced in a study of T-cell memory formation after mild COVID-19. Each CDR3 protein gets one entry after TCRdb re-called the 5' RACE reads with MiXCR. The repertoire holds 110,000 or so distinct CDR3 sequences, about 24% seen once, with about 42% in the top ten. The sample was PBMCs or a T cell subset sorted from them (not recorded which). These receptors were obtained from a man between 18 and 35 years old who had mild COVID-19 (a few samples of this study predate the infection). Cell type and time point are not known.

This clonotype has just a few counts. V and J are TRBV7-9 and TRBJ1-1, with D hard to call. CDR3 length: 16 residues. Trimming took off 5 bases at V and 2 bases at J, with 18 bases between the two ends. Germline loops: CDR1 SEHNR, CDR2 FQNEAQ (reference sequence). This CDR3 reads CASSSYATYRNTEAFF. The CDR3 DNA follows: TGTGCCAGCAGCAGCTACGCCACATACAGAAACACTGAAGCTTTCTTT. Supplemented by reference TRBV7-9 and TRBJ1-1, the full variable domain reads DTGVSQNPRHKITKRGQNVTFRCDPISEHNRLYWYRQTLGQGPEFLTYFQNEAQLEKSRLLSDRFSAERPKGSFSTLEIQRTEQGDSAMYLCASSSYATYRNTEAFFGQGTRLTVV.

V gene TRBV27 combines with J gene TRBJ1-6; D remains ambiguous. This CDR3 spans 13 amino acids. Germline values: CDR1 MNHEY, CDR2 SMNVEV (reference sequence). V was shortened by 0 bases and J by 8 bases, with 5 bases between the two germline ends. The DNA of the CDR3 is TGTGCCAGCAGTTTATCCCCATATTCACCCCTCCACTTT. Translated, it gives CASSLSPYSPLHF.

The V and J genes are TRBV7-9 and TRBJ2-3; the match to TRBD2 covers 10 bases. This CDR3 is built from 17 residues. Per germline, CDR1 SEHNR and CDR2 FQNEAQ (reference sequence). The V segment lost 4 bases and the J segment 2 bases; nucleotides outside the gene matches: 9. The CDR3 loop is CASSSVRTSGSTDTQYF. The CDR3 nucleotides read TGTGCCAGCAGCTCCGTTCGGACTAGCGGTTCCACAGATACGCAGTATTTT.

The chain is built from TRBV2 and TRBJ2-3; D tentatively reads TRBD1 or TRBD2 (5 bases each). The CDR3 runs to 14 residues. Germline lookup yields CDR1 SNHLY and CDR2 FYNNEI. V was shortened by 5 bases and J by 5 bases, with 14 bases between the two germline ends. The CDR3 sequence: CASSSRDGEDTQYF. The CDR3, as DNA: TGTGCCAGCAGTTCCCGGGACGGGGAAGATACGCAGTATTTT.

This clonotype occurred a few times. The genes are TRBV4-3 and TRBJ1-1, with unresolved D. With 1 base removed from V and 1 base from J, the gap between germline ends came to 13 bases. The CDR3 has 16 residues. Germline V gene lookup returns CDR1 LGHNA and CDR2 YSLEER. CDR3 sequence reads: CASSQGTLAGNTEAFF. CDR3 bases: TGCGCCAGCAGCCAAGGAACTTTGGCAGGGAACACTGAAGCTTTCTTT.

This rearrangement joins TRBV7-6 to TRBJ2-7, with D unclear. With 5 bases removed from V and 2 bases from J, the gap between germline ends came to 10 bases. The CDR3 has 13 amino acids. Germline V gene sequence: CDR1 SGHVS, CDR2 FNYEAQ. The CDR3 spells CASSLTDTYEQYF. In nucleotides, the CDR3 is TGTGCCAGCAGCCTGACGGATACCTACGAGCAGTACTTC.

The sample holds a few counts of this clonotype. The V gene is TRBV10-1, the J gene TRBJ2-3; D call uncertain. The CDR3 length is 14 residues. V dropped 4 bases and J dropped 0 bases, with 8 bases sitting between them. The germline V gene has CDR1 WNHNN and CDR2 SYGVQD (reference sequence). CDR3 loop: CASSGTTSTDTQYF. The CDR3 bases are TGCGCCAGCAGTGGGACGACTAGCACAGATACGCAGTATTTT.

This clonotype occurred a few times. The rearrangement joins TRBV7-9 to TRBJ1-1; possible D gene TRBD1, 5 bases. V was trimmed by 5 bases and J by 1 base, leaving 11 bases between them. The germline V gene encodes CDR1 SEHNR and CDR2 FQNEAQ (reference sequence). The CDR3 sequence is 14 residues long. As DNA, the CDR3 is TGTGCCAGCAGCACCCATACAGGGAACACTGAAGCTTTCTTT. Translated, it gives CASSTHTGNTEAFF. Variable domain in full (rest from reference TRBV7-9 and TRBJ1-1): DTGVSQNPRHKITKRGQNVTFRCDPISEHNRLYWYRQTLGQGPEFLTYFQNEAQLEKSRLLSDRFSAERPKGSFSTLEIQRTEQGDSAMYLCASSTHTGNTEAFFGQGTRLTVV.

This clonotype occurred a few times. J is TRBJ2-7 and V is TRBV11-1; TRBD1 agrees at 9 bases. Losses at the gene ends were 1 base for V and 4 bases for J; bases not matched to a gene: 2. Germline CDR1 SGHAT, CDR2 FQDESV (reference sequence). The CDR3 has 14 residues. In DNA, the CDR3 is TGTGCCAGCAGCTTAGAGGGGACAGGGTACGAGCAGTACTTC. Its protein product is CASSLEGTGYEQYF.

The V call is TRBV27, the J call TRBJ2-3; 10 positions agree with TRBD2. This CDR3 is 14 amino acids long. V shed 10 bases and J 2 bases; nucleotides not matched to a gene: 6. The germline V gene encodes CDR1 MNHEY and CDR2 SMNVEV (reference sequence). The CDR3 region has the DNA TGTGCCACCCAACTAGCGGGGATCACAGATACGCAGTATTTT. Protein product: CATQLAGITDTQYF.

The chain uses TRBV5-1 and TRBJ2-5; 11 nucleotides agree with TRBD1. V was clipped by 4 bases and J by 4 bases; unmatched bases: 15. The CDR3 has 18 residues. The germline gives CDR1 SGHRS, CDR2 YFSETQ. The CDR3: CASSPVGTGGSIRETQYF. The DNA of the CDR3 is TGCGCCAGCAGCCCCGTCGGGACAGGGGGTTCGATACGAGAGACCCAGTACTTC.

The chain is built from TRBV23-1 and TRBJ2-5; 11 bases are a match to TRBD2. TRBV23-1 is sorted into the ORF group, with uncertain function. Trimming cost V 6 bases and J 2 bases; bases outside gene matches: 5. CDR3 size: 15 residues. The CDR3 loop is CASSTSGGEQETQYF. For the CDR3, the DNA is TGCGCCAGCAGCACTAGCGGGGGAGAACAAGAGACCCAGTACTTC.

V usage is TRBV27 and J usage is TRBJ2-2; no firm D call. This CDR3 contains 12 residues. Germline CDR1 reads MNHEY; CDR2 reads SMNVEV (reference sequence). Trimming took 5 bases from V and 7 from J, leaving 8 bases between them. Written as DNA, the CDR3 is TGTGCCAGCAGTAGGGTGAACGGGGAGCTGTTTTTT. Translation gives CASSRVNGELFF.

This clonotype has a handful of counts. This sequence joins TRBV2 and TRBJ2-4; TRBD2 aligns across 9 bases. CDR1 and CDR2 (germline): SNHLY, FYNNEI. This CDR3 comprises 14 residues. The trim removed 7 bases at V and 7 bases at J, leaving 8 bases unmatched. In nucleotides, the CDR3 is TGTGCCAGCAAGGGCGGGGGGGCATCGAACATTCAGTACTTC. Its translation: CASKGGGASNIQYF.

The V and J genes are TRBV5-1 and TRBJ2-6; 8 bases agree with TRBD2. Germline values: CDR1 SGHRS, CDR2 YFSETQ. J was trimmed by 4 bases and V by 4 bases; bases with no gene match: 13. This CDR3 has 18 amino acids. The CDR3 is CASSREGVPVAGANVLTF. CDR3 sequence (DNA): TGCGCCAGCAGCCGGGAGGGGGTCCCTGTAGCCGGGGCCAACGTCCTGACTTTC.

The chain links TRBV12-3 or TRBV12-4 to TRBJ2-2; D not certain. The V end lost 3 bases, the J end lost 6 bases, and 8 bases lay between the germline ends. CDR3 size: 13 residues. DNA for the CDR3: TGTGCCAGCAGTTTGACGTGGGCCGGGGAGCTGTTTTTT. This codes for CASSLTWAGELFF.

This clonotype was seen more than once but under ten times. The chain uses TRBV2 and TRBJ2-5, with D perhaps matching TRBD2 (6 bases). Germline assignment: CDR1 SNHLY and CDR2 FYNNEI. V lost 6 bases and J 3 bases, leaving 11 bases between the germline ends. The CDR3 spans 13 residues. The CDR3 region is CASRPRGEETQYF. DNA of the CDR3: TGTGCCAGCAGGCCCCGCGGGGAAGAGACCCAGTACTTC.

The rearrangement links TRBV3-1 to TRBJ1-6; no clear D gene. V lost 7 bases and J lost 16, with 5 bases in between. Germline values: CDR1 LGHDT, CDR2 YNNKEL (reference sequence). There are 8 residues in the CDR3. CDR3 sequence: CASIGLHF. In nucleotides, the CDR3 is TGTGCCAGCATCGGTCTCCACTTT.

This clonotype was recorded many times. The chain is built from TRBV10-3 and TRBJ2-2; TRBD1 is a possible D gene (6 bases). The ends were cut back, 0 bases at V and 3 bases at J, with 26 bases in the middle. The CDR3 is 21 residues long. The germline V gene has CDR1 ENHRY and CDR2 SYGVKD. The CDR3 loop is CAISESTPGQGALLYTGELFF. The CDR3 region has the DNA TGTGCCATCAGTGAGTCTACCCCGGGACAAGGAGCCCTTCTGTACACCGGGGAGCTGTTTTTT.